This T cell receptor (beta chain) was recovered during a study of radiation and T cells in renal cell carcinoma. The CDR3 contains 13 residues. Germline V gene lookup returns CDR1 MDHEN and CDR2 SYDVKM. V shed 2 bases and J shed 5 bases, with 9 bases lying between them. General study points: From baseline, blood top tumor clonotypes peaked at 2 weeks post-radiation. Without pretreatment biopsies, baseline tumor clonotype presence was undetermined.

In regard to this clone: What it recognizes is unknown.

Sequencing used immunoSEQ multiplex PCR; TCRdb keeps in-frame clones, though not all of them. The repertoire holds around 81,000 clones, just under 85% seen once, with more than 9% in the top ten. Specified time point: blood 4 weeks post-SBRT, at nephrectomy. Stated treatment: 15 Gy SBRT to primary tumor, nephrectomy 4 weeks later. Nephrectomy followed 15 Gy stereotactic body radiation by 4 weeks. Clear cell pathology was present in this patient's renal cell carcinoma. This receptor was taken from a man aged 50-59 years with renal cell carcinoma. The specimen was blood, collected from a patient whose treatment included radiotherapy and nephrectomy. This chain joins TRBV28 and TRBJ1-2; D unclear. This chain's CDR3 is CASSLMTGYGYTF. DNA of the CDR3: TGTGCCAGCAGTTTAATGACCGGATATGGCTACACCTTC.